This T cell receptor beta chain is drawn from a study of T cell responses to AZD1222 COVID-19 vaccine. Points on this clone: The target antigen is unknown.

Overall study findings and caveats: Clonal diversity was possibly underestimated; the donors were predominantly white British and more often female.

Clones were read by immunoSEQ multiplex PCR, and TCRdb kept only the in-frame ones, dropping some. The sample includes about 67,000 clones, roughly 84% of them seen just once. The sample here was peripheral blood, taken on day 0 of AZD1222 vaccination. The receptor's source is an adult in good health.

The CDR3 spells CASSYVTASNYGYTF. The CDR3 DNA sequence: TGTGCCAGCAGTTACGTAACAGCGTCTAACTATGGCTACACCTTC. The chain combines TRBV6-6 with TRBJ1-2, with D unclear. CDR3 length equals 15 residues. Trimming removed 2 bases from V and 0 bases from J, with 10 bases in between. Germline V gene data show CDR1 as MNHNY and CDR2 as SVGAGI (reference sequence).